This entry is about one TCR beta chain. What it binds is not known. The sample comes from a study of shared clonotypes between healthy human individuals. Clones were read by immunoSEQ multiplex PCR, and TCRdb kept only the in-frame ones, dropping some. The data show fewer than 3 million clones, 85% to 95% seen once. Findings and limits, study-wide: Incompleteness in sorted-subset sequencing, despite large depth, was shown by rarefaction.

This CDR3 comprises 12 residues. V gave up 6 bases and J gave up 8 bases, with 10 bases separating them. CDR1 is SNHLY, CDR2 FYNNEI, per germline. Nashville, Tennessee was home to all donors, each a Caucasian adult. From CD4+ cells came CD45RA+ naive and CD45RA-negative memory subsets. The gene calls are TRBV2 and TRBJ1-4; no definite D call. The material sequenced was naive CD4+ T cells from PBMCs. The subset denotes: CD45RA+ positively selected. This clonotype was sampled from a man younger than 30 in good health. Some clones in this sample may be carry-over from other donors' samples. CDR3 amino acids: CASRDSREKLFF. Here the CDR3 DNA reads TGTGCCAGCAGGGACTCCCGGGAAAAACTGTTTTTT.